The clone carrying this T cell receptor (beta chain) appeared a few times. The antigen is undetermined. This record comes from a study of beta chain features in type 1 diabetes. Study results and limitations: Type 1 diabetes patients had TCRB CDR3s that were shorter (moderately but significantly so) in all four CD4+ subsets. Compared to healthy donors, patients appeared to have naive, central memory and Treg TCRB repertoires that were more alike.

The study reverse transcribed the entire isolated RNA, so it sequenced expressed TCRB transcripts. The protocol was immunoSEQ multiplex PCR, while the TCRdb copy is restricted to in-frame clones and leaves out a portion. The data contain hundreds of thousands of clones, roughly 13% of them singletons. Per the germline V gene, CDR1 is SGHTA and CDR2 is FQGNSA. This CDR3 spans 14 amino acids. The J segment lost 4 bases and the V segment lost 5 bases, leaving 6 bases of the junction unmatched. This clonotype originated in a man aged 18 to 29 with type 1 diabetes. Sequencing used naive CD4+ T cells from blood. This chain links TRBV7-2 with TRBJ1-2; the match to TRBD1 covers 8 bases. The CDR3 protein is CASSPYGTGYGYTF. In DNA, the CDR3 is TGTGCCAGCAGCCCATACGGGACAGGCTATGGCTACACCTTC.